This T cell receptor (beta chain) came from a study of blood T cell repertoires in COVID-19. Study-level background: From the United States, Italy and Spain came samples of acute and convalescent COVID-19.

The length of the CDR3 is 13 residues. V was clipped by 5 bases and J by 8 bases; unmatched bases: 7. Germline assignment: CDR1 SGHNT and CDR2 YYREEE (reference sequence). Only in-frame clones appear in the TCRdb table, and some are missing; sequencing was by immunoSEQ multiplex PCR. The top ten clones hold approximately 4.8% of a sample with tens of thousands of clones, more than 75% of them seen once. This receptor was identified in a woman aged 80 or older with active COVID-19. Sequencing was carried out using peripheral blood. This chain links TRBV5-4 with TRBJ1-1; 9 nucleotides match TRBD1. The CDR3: CASRTQGATEAFF. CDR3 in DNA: TGTGCCAGCAGAACACAGGGGGCAACCGAAGCTTTCTTT.